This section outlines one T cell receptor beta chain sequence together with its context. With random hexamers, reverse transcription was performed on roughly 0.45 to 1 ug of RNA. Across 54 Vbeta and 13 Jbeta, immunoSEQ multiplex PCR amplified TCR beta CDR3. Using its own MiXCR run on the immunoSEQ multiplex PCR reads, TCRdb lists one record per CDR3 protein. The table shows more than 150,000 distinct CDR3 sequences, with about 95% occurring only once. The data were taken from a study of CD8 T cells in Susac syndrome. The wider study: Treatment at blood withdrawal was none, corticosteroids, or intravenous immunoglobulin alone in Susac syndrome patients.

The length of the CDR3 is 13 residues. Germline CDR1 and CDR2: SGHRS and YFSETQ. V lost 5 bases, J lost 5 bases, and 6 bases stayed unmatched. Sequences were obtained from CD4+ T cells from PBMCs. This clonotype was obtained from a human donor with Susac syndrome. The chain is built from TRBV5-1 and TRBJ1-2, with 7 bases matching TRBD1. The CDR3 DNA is TGCGCCAGCAGTCGGGACAGTACTTATGGCTACACCTTC. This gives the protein CASSRDSTYGYTF.